This T cell receptor beta chain was sequenced during a study of blood T cell repertoires in COVID-19. Across the study: There were acute and convalescent COVID-19 samples, and they came from the United States, Italy and Spain. T cells, B-cell-depleted T cells, or PBMCs supplied cDNA or gDNA.

This clone was recorded a few times. CDR1 and CDR2 (germline): SGHNT, YENEEA. The V and J ends lost 5 bases and 4 bases respectively, with 11 bases between them. CDR3 size: 14 residues. In the authors' methods: How many nucleated cells were present was estimated from reference gene primer amplification. Produced via immunoSEQ multiplex PCR; TCRdb's table is partial and in-frame only. V, J and clone size derive from that table, while D and trimming were established from the DNA sequence. The table shows 200,000 to 250,000 clones, with around 80% occurring only once. Sequenced material: peripheral blood. This clonotype was sampled from a woman aged 80 or over with active or convalescent COVID-19. This chain connects TRBV11-3 to TRBJ2-2, with D possibly TRBD1 on 6 matching bases. The CDR3 spells CASSQDRSTGELFF. In DNA, the CDR3 is TGTGCCAGCAGCCAAGACAGGTCCACCGGGGAGCTGTTTTTT.